These T cell receptor beta chains were read from a single sample in a study of OX40 agonist ivuxolimab in advanced cancers. The assay was immunoSEQ multiplex PCR, and TCRdb's table has in-frame clones only and misses some. The profile shows around 70,000 clones, around 82% of them singletons. This sample comprised CD4+ or CD8+ T cells sorted from blood, obtained in a trial of the OX40 agonist ivuxolimab. These receptors came from an adult with an advanced solid tumor such as melanoma, head and neck, liver or kidney cancer. The CDR3 runs from the conserved cysteine through the conserved F or W. D genes are given only for firm matches. Not all rows give a size; the values are once, few, many and, for expanded clones, a class.

v_gene	d_gene	j_gene	abundance	len	CDR3nt	CDR3aa
TRBV7-9	.	TRBJ1-3	.	14	TGTGCCAGCAGTTGGACATACTCTGGAAACACCATATATTTT	CASSWTYSGNTIYF
TRBV5-4	TRBD1	TRBJ1-3	.	15	TGTGCCAGCAGCTCACCGGGACAGGGGAGGAACACCATATATTTT	CASSSPGQGRNTIYF
TRBV2	.	TRBJ2-5	.	13	TGTGCCAGCAGTGGAAACCAGCGACAGACCCAGTACTTC	CASSGNQRQTQYF
TRBV27	.	TRBJ2-6	.	17	TGTGCCAGCAGTGCCCTAATAACGTTAGCTGGGGCCAACGTCCTGACTTTC	CASSALITLAGANVLTF
TRBV6-5	.	TRBJ2-3	.	13	TGTGCCAGCAGTTACGCGGACCTCGGTACGCAGTATTTT	CASSYADLGTQYF
TRBV5-6	.	TRBJ1-2	.	15	TGTGCCAGCAGCTTAGATGTAAGCGGAAACTATGGCTACACCTTC	CASSLDVSGNYGYTF
TRBV21-1	.	TRBJ1-4	.	16	TGTGCCAGCAGCAGTCTCCCGGACAGTGGTAATGAAAAACTGTTTTTT	CASSSLPDSGNEKLFF
TRBV7-2	.	TRBJ1-3	.	15	TGTGCCAGCAGCTTAGCGCCGGTGTCTGGAAACACCATATATTTT	CASSLAPVSGNTIYF
TRBV7-6	.	TRBJ2-7	.	15	TGTGCCAGCAGCTTAGGAGGTGGAGCCCGCTACGAGCAGTACTTC	CASSLGGGARYEQYF
TRBV5-8	TRBD2	TRBJ2-2	.	17	TGTGCCAGCAGCTTGGTGCTAGCGGGAGTGTACACCGGGGAGCTGTTTTTT	CASSLVLAGVYTGELFF
TRBV7-9	.	TRBJ2-2	.	16	TGTGCCAGCACCAGAGCCACGAGCGGAAACACCGGGGAGCTGTTTTTT	CASTRATSGNTGELFF
TRBV28	.	TRBJ1-2	.	14	TGTGCCAGCAAGGAGGTTGGACCTAGTAGCGGCTACACCTTC	CASKEVGPSSGYTF
TRBV7-8	.	TRBJ2-7	few	16	TGTGCCAGCAGCCCCGCGGTGGCGGGATTTACCTACGAGCAGTACTTC	CASSPAVAGFTYEQYF
TRBV28	.	TRBJ2-7	.	14	TGTGCCAGCAGCGCACTGACCAATACCTACGAGCAGTACTTC	CASSALTNTYEQYF
TRBV13	TRBD1	TRBJ2-5	.	16	TGTGCCAGCAGCACTGGAGGGACAGGGGGTGGCGAGACCCAGTACTTC	CASSTGGTGGGETQYF
TRBV29-1	.	TRBJ2-7	.	15	TGCAGCGTTGAAGATCCAACAGGGAGAGGGTACGAGCAGTACTTC	CSVEDPTGRGYEQYF
TRBV4-1	.	TRBJ2-1	.	15	TGCGCCAGCAGCCAAGTTATCCTCACTGGGGGGGAGCAGTTCTTC	CASSQVILTGGEQFF
TRBV5-8	.	TRBJ2-1	.	15	TGTGCCAGCAGCTTGGCATACCTCAACTACAATGAGCAGTTCTTC	CASSLAYLNYNEQFF
TRBV18	.	TRBJ2-2	once	13	TGTGCCAGCTTCCTTAGCGGAACCGGGGAGCTGTTTTTT	CASFLSGTGELFF
TRBV28	TRBD1	TRBJ2-7	.	15	TGTGCCAGCAGTTTCGAGGACAGGGCCGAAGGAGAGCAGTACTTC	CASSFEDRAEGEQYF
TRBV5-4	.	TRBJ1-6	.	14	TGTGCCAGCAGCTCAGACATTTTAGGTTCACCCCTCCACTTT	CASSSDILGSPLHF
TRBV18	.	TRBJ2-1	.	12	TGTGCCAGCTCACCTTCGGGGAATGAGCAGTTCTTC	CASSPSGNEQFF
TRBV5-8	TRBD2	TRBJ2-3	.	15	TGTGCCAGCAGCGGCTCCGGGACTAGCGTAGATACGCAGTATTTT	CASSGSGTSVDTQYF
TRBV18	TRBD2	TRBJ2-2	.	15	TGTGCCAGCTCCATAGCGGGAGGCCTCACCGGGGAGCTGTTTTTT	CASSIAGGLTGELFF
TRBV2	.	TRBJ2-7	.	11	TGTGCCAGCAGGGCAACCTACGAGCAGTACTTC	CASRATYEQYF
TRBV6-1	.	TRBJ2-7	.	15	TGTGCCAGCAGTCCGGGGACGGTGCGCGATTTCGAGCAGTACTTC	CASSPGTVRDFEQYF
TRBV5-1	TRBD2	TRBJ2-5	.	14	TGCGCCAGCAGCGAACTAGCGGGGGAAGAGACCCAGTACTTC	CASSELAGEETQYF
TRBV11-2	.	TRBJ2-7	.	15	TGTGCCAGCAGCTTAGACGGACAGTACACCTACGAGCAGTACTTC	CASSLDGQYTYEQYF
TRBV6-5	.	TRBJ2-5	.	12	TGTGCCAGCGGTGAGAGGGGAGAGACCCAGTACTTC	CASGERGETQYF
TRBV5-1	TRBD2	TRBJ2-7	.	14	TGCGCCAGCAGCTTGGCTGCGGGAGCTTACGAGCAGTACTTC	CASSLAAGAYEQYF
TRBV4-1	.	TRBJ1-1	.	15	TGCGCCAGCAGCTTCCGGTTATTGGGGAACACTGAAGCTTTCTTT	CASSFRLLGNTEAFF
TRBV29-1	TRBD1	TRBJ2-5	once	11	TGCAGCGGTGACAGGGATGAGACCCAGTACTTC	CSGDRDETQYF
TRBV7-9	TRBD2	TRBJ2-1	once	15	TGTGCCAGCAGTTCCCCGGGACTAGCATCCAATGAGCAGTTCTTC	CASSSPGLASNEQFF
TRBV5-1	TRBD1	TRBJ2-2	.	15	TGCGCCAGCAGCTTGGAAGGGGGCAGGACCGGGGAGCTGTTTTTT	CASSLEGGRTGELFF
TRBV9	.	TRBJ1-1	.	16	TGTGCCAGCAGCGTAGGTATCGGCGGCATGAACACTGAAGCTTTCTTT	CASSVGIGGMNTEAFF
TRBV5-5	.	TRBJ2-5	once	15	TGTGCCAGCAGCTTACACGTCTTCCTCCAAGAGACCCAGTACTTC	CASSLHVFLQETQYF
TRBV7-9	.	TRBJ2-5	.	14	TGTGCCAGCAGCTTATATAACAACCAAGAGACCCAGTACTTC	CASSLYNNQETQYF
TRBV7-9	.	TRBJ1-3	.	14	TGTGCCAGCAGCTTAGAGGACGTAGGAAACACCATATATTTT	CASSLEDVGNTIYF
TRBV7-9	.	TRBJ2-1	once	15	TGTGCCAGCAGCTTAGAGGGAGGAGGATACAATGAGCAGTTCTTC	CASSLEGGGYNEQFF
TRBV2	.	TRBJ1-4	.	16	TGTGCCAGCAGGGCTTATAGGTTGGCAACTAATGAAAAACTGTTTTTT	CASRAYRLATNEKLFF
TRBV6-5	TRBD1	TRBJ2-5	.	13	TGTGCCAGCACAGACAGGGGGCAAGAGACCCAGTACTTC	CASTDRGQETQYF
TRBV4-1	.	TRBJ1-5	once	21	TGCGCCAGCAGCCAAGAGTTCTTTCGGGCCCTTTCTGTCCGTAGCAATCAGCCCCAGCATTTT	CASSQEFFRALSVRSNQPQHF
TRBV25-1	TRBD2	TRBJ2-1	.	16	TGTGCCAGCAGTAACCGGTTAGGGTCGGCGGGAGTGGAGCAGTTCTTC	CASSNRLGSAGVEQFF
TRBV19	TRBD1	TRBJ2-2	.	14	TGTGCCAGTAGTATCCAGGGGGCGGTCGGGGAGCTGTTTTTT	CASSIQGAVGELFF
TRBV5-4	.	TRBJ1-4	.	14	TGTGCCAGCAGCTTGTCCCGGTCAGACGAAAAACTGTTTTTT	CASSLSRSDEKLFF
TRBV5-6	.	TRBJ1-1	.	13	TGTGCCAGCAGCCGGATAGGGGGCACTGAAGCTTTCTTT	CASSRIGGTEAFF
TRBV7-8	.	TRBJ2-3	.	14	TGTGCCAGCAGCCCTACCGAGATCACAGATACGCAGTATTTT	CASSPTEITDTQYF
TRBV5-1	.	TRBJ2-5	once	15	TGCGCCAGCAGCTTGGGTGGGACGAGAGAAGAGACCCAGTACTTC	CASSLGGTREETQYF
TRBV28	.	TRBJ2-1	once	12	TGTGCCAGCAGTTTTTTCGGGAGCGACCAGTTCTTC	CASSFFGSDQFF